Listed below are T cell receptor beta chains from one sample, sequenced in a study of T-cell memory formation after mild COVID-19. TCRdb analysed the 5' RACE reads with MiXCR anew, one entry per CDR3 protein. The data hold hundreds of thousands of distinct CDR3 sequences, with more than 20% observed a single time. The specimen sequenced was PBMCs or a T cell subset sorted from them (not recorded which). The receptor set was obtained from an adult woman who had mild COVID-19 (a few samples of this study predate the infection). Cell type and time point are not known. Both conserved end residues are part of each CDR3.

V	J	CDR3
TRBV4-2	TRBJ2-3	CASSPYGLADSTQYF
TRBV12-3/TRBV12-4	TRBJ2-1	CASNPSRQGKGYNEQFF
TRBV7-9	TRBJ2-3	CASSQTPGQGPDTQYF
TRBV5-1	TRBJ2-7	CASSMQGLYEQYF
TRBV30	TRBJ1-5	CAWTEGHGNQPQHF
TRBV18	TRBJ1-1	CASSPGVGRWVYEAFF
TRBV12-3/TRBV12-4	TRBJ1-1	CASSFPLGTGNTEAFF
TRBV9	TRBJ1-1	CASSVGARGTNTEAFF
TRBV12-3/TRBV12-4	TRBJ2-3	CASSLNRGRTDTQYF
TRBV6-6	TRBJ1-1	CASSPPDSPGFF
TRBV12-3/TRBV12-4	TRBJ2-2	CASSFLVVPGELFF
TRBV5-1	TRBJ1-1	CASSLGPGVSTEAFF